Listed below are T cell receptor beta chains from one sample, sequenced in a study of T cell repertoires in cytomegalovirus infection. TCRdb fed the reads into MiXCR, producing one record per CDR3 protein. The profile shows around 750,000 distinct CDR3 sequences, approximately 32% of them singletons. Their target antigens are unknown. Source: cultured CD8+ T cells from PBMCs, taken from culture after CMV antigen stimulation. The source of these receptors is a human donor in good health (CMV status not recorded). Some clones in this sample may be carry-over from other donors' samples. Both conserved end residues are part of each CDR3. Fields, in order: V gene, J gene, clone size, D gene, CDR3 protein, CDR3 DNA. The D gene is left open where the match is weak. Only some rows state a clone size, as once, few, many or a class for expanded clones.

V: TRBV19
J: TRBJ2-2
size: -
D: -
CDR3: CASSIFTTTGELFF
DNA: TGTGCCAGTAGTATCTTCACCACCACCGGGGAGCTGTTTTTT

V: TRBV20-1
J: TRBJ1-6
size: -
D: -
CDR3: CSARDKRDWDSPLHF
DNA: TGCAGTGCTAGAGATAAGAGGGATTGGGATTCACCCCTCCACTTT

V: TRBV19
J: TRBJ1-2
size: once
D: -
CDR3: CASIVDYAVGYGYTF
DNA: TGTGCCAGTATTGTAGATTACGCAGTCGGCTATGGCTACACCTTC

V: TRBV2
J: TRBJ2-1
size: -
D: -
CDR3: CAHGGSNYNEQFF
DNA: TGTGCACATGGGGGATCCAACTACAATGAGCAGTTCTTC

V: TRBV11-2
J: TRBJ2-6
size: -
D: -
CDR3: CASSLIRSGANVLTF
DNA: TGTGCCAGCAGCTTAATCCGCTCTGGGGCCAACGTCCTGACTTTC

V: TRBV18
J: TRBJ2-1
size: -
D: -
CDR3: CASSPMWGDYNEQFF
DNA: TGTGCCAGCTCACCAATGTGGGGGGACTACAATGAGCAGTTCTTC

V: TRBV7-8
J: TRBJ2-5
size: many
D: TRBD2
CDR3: CASSLRTRLETQYF
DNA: TGTGCCAGCAGCCTCCGGACTAGACTGGAGACCCAGTACTTC

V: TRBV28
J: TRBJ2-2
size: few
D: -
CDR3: CASRLGGAAGELFF
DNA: TGTGCCAGTCGATTGGGGGGCGCCGCCGGGGAGCTGTTTTTT

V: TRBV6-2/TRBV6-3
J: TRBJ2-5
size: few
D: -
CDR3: CASTPGGFEETQYF
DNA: TGTGCCAGCACTCCTGGTGGATTTGAGGAGACCCAGTACTTC

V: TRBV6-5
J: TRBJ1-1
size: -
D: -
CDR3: CASSYFGSLNTEAFF
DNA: TGTGCCAGCAGTTACTTCGGGTCTTTGAACACTGAAGCTTTCTTT

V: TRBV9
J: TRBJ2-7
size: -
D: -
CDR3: CASSAYGQGSYEQYF
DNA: TGTGCCAGCAGCGCATATGGTCAGGGGAGCTACGAGCAGTACTTC

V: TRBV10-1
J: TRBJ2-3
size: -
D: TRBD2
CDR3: CASSDLRAGPDTQYF
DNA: TGCGCCAGCAGTGACCTTCGAGCGGGGCCAGATACGCAGTATTTT

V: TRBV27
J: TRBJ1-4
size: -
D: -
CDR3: CASSLMGGKLFF
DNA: TGTGCCAGCAGTTTAATGGGGGGAAAACTGTTTTTT

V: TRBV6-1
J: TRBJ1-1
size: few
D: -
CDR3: CASSPQVGHEPLNTEAFF
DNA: TGTGCCAGCAGTCCCCAGGTTGGTCACGAACCTTTGAACACTGAAGCTTTCTTT

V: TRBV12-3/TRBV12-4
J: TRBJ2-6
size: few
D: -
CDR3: CASSLSSRTASGANVLTF
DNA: TGTGCCAGCAGTTTAAGTTCCCGGACTGCGTCTGGGGCCAACGTCCTGACTTTC

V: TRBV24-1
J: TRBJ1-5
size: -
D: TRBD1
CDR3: CATSAGQKHGNQPQHF
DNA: TGTGCCACCAGTGCGGGACAGAAGCATGGAAATCAGCCCCAGCATTTT

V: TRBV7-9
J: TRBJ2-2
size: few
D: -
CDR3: CASKDSNTGELFF
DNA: TGTGCCAGCAAGGATAGCAACACCGGGGAGCTGTTTTTT

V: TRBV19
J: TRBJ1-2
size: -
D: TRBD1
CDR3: CASTQGQGLYGYTF
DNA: TGTGCCAGTACCCAAGGACAGGGACTGTATGGCTACACCTTC

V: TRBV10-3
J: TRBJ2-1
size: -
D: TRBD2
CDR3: CAIQESSGGNEQFF
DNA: TGTGCCATCCAGGAATCTAGCGGGGGCAATGAGCAGTTCTTC

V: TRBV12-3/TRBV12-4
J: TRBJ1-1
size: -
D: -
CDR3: CASSLAGRGYTEAFF
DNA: TGTGCCAGCAGTTTAGCGGGCCGGGGATACACTGAAGCTTTCTTT

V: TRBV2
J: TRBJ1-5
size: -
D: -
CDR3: CASSWTDTSNQPQHF
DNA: TGTGCCAGCAGTTGGACAGATACCAGCAATCAGCCCCAGCATTTT

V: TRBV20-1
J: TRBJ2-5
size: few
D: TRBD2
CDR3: CSARDSLYGGGVETQYF
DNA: TGCAGTGCTAGAGATAGTCTGTATGGGGGGGGGGTGGAGACCCAGTACTTC

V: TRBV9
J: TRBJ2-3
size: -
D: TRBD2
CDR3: CASSEGPGLGTDTQYF
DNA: TGTGCCAGCAGCGAGGGACCGGGACTAGGCACAGATACGCAGTATTTT

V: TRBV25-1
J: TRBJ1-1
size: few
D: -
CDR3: CASSEEQVNTEAFF
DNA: TGTGCCAGCAGTGAAGAACAGGTAAACACTGAAGCTTTCTTT

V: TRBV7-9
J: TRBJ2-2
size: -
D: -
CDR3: CASSTSGRDTGELFF
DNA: TGTGCCAGCAGCACCTCGGGACGCGACACCGGGGAGCTGTTTTTT

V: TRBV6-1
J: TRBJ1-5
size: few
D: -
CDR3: CASSENIWGKGNQPQHF
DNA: TGTGCCAGCAGTGAAAACATTTGGGGGAAGGGCAATCAGCCCCAGCATTTT

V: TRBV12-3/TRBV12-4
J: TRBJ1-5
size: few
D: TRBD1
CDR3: CASSFQGARQPQHF
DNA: TGTGCCAGCAGCTTCCAGGGGGCCCGCCAGCCCCAGCATTTT

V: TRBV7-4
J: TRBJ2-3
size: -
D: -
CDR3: CASSLRTMDNTDTQYF
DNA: TGTGCCAGCAGCTTAAGAACAATGGACAACACAGATACGCAGTATTTT

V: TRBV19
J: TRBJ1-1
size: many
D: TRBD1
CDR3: CASSMWDRTFMNTEAFF
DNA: TGTGCCAGTAGTATGTGGGACAGGACTTTCATGAACACTGAAGCTTTCTTT

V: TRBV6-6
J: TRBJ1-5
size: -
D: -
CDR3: CASSYSTDGQPQHF
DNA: TGTGCCAGCAGTTACTCGACTGATGGTCAGCCCCAGCATTTT

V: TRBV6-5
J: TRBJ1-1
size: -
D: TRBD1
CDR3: CASSGGQGPNTEAFF
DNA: TGTGCCAGCAGTGGGGGACAGGGTCCGAACACTGAAGCTTTCTTT

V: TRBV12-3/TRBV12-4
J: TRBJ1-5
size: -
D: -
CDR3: CASSPGQWLQHF
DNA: TGTGCCAGCAGTCCCGGACAGTGGCTCCAGCATTTT

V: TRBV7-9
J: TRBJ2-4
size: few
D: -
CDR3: CASSLSFGGAKNIQYF
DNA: TGTGCCAGCAGCTTGTCTTTTGGGGGGGCCAAAAACATTCAGTACTTC

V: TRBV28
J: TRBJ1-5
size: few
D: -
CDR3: CASALHRDLDQPQHF
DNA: TGTGCCAGCGCCCTCCACAGGGATTTAGATCAGCCCCAGCATTTT

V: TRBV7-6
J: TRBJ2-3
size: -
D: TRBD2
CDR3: CANSLVASGDKDTQYF
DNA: TGTGCCAACAGCTTAGTCGCTAGCGGGGATAAAGATACGCAGTATTTT

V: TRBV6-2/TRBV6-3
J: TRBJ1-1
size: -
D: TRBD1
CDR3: CASSRTGDSLNTEAFF
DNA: TGTGCCAGCAGTAGAACAGGGGACAGCTTGAACACTGAAGCTTTCTTT

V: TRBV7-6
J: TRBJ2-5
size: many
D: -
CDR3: CASSPNQETQYF
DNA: TGTGCCAGCAGCCCAAACCAAGAGACCCAGTACTTC

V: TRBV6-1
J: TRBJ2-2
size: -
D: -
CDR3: CASSEALLANGELFF
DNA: TGTGCCAGCAGTGAAGCGCTTCTAGCGAACGGGGAGCTGTTTTTT

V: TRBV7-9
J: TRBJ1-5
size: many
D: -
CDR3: CASSQIDRRGANQPQHF
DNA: TGTGCCAGCAGCCAAATTGACAGGAGGGGAGCGAATCAGCCCCAGCATTTT

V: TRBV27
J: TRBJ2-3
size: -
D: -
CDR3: CASSLTAGSRTDTQYF
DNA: TGTGCCAGCAGTTTAACCGCGGGGTCGCGGACAGATACGCAGTATTTT

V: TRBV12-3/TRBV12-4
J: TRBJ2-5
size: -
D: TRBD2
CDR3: CASSFSGLAGGILQETQYF
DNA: TGTGCCAGCAGTTTTTCCGGACTAGCGGGGGGAATTTTACAAGAGACCCAGTACTTC

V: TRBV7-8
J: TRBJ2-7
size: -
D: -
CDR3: CASSAQGPASYEQYF
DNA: TGTGCCAGCAGCGCACAGGGCCCGGCCTCCTACGAGCAGTACTTC

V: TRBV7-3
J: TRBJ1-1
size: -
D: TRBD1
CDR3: CASSLSGQGNTEAFF
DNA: TGTGCCAGCAGCTTATCGGGACAGGGGAACACTGAAGCTTTCTTT

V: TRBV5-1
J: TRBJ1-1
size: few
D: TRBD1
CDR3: CASSLLGTGKNTEAFF
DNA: TGCGCCAGCAGCTTGTTAGGGACAGGTAAAAACACTGAAGCTTTCTTT

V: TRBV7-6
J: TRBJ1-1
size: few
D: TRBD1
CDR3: CASSLATGGTGAFF
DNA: TGTGCCAGCAGCTTAGCGACAGGGGGGACCGGAGCTTTCTTT

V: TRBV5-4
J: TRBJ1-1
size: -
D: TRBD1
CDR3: CASSLPGQGVLNTEAFF
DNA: TGTGCCAGCAGCTTACCGGGACAGGGGGTATTGAACACTGAAGCTTTCTTT

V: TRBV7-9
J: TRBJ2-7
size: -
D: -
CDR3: CASSFLYGTRIDEQYF
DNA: TGTGCCAGCAGCTTCCTCTACGGGACCCGGATCGACGAGCAGTACTTC

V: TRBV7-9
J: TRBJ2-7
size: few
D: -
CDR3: CASSQTASYEQYF
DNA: TGTGCCAGCAGCCAGACAGCGAGCTACGAGCAGTACTTC